This T cell receptor (beta chain) was observed in a study of control samples from healthy donors and cancer patients. The protocol was immunoSEQ multiplex PCR, while the TCRdb copy is restricted to in-frame clones and leaves out a portion. The table records some 160,000 clones, 89% of them present only once. Germline V gene sequence: CDR1 SGDLS, CDR2 YYNGEE. This CDR3 comprises 15 residues. Between the trimmed V and J ends, which lost 0 bases and 2 bases, there was a span of 12 bases. The sequence was collected from a young man in good health. The specimen sequenced was blood. The gene calls are TRBV9 and TRBJ2-7, with D possibly TRBD2 on 6 matching bases. In DNA, the CDR3 is TGTGCCAGCAGCGTAGGTATGGACTACACCTACGAGCAGTACTTC. This translates into CASSVGMDYTYEQYF. Full variable domain (outside the CDR3, taken from reference TRBV9 and TRBJ2-7): DSGVTQTPKHLITATGQRVTLRCSPRSGDLSVYWYQQSLDQGLQFLIQYYNGEERAKGNILERFSAQQFPDLHSELNLSSLELGDSALYFCASSVGMDYTYEQYFGPGTRLTVT.